This T cell receptor (beta chain) is from a study of CD8+ T cells in alopecia areata (dated by TCRdb to the late 2010s). Turning to the overall study: The treated patients, all with moderate-to-severe alopecia areata, were enrolled in an open-label pilot trial of oral tofacitinib given at 5 to 10 mg twice daily. Clonality in the scalp was compared among normal scalp (n=4), patchy alopecia areata scalp (n=8), and alopecia totalis/universalis scalp (n=8). High-throughput TCRbeta sequencing was used to examine T cell clonal expansion in alopecia areata in both the C3H/HeJ mouse model and human patients. Tofacitinib was given for 6 to 18 months, followed by 6 months of follow-up off drug to assess delayed response and recurrence. TCRbeta CDR3 regions were amplified by immunoSEQ multiplex PCR using 35 Vbeta forward and 13 Jbeta reverse primers. In humans, TCRbeta sequencing was performed on scalp tissue and on sorted CD4+ and CD8+ peripheral blood T cells from healthy controls and from patients with patchy or totalis/universalis alopecia areata. Patients on tofacitinib were biopsied at baseline and after 4 and 24 weeks of treatment, and several of the patients also had a later scalp biopsy. RNA was extracted with the PAXgene miRNA kit for fixed scalp, the miRNeasy kit for PBMCs, and the RNeasy kit for mouse skin.

The time point label corresponds to: baseline before oral tofacitinib. From alopecia areata patients, peripheral blood was collected along with lesional scalp punch biopsies. PBMCs were isolated by density centrifugation and stained for CD3, CD4 and CD8, and CD4+ and CD8+ T cells were sorted on a FACSAria. Remarks on this clone: Its recognized antigen is unknown. The sample holds no much larger clone one base away, and base qualities are not on file.

Libraries were built with the immunoSEQ multiplex PCR assay. RNA was extracted from all samples and reverse transcribed into cDNA as template for TCR sequencing. First-strand cDNA was synthesized using SuperScript III with a 2:1 mix of oligo-dT and random hexamers. A synthetic immune receptor repertoire was used to assess amplification bias, and residual bias was removed computationally. Processing in the source paper ran as follows. Raw reads were preprocessed for error removal, and CDR3 was defined according to IMGT conventions as running from the conserved cysteine to phenylalanine. Clonality was computed as 1 minus the Shannon entropy, with the entropy normalized by log2 of the number of productive unique TCRs. Whether each scalp clone was CD4 or CD8 was inferred by checking scalp TCRbeta sequences against the CD4 and CD8 repertoires from sorted blood. In its TCRdb copy, this immuneACCESS table keeps in-frame sequences only and misses some clones. Where compared with another copy, unresolved V genes explain less than half of these, and the others have no known cause. Clonal size and the V and J genes are those of that table, whereas D and trimming came from the DNA. This sample has about 130,000 clones in its table, and about 50% of those were observed once. The leading ten clones occupy 15% to 20% of the sample.

Paper-wide results and their limitations: Shared TCR sequences between patients were less evident than in mice, which may be partly attributable to HLA diversity in the patient population. Scalp TCR repertoire analysis is complicated because resident alphabeta T cells in normal human skin are also sequenced, whereas mouse skin is dominated by gammadelta T cells. Higher clonality and more expanded CD8+ clones were observed in lesional scalp than in normal scalp, particularly in alopecia totalis/universalis, a finding suggestive of antigenic drive.

The sequences come from CD8+ T cells sorted from blood, collected at week 0. The sequence came from a human donor with alopecia areata.

In nucleotides, the sequence is TGTGCCAGCAGTTACTCGAACGAACCCTACGAGCAGTACTTC. Its translation is CASSYSNEPYEQYF. The chain was built from TRBV6-5 and TRBJ2-7; no D gene is confidently identified. Trimming at the junction amounts to 0 bases on V and 2 bases on J, and the germline ends lie 8 bases apart. The CDR3 runs 14 amino acids, cysteine and phenylalanine included. Only CDR3 DNA remains: 42 bases, in frame from the first base. CDR1 and CDR2 are read off the germline V gene as MNHEY and SVGAGI.